This T cell receptor (beta chain) was obtained from a study of blood T cell repertoires in COVID-19. Study background: The United States, Italy and Spain provided the acute and convalescent COVID-19 samples. Sources were T cells, B-cell-depleted T cells, or PBMCs; the material itself was cDNA or gDNA.

Sequencing was performed with immunoSEQ multiplex PCR; in TCRdb, only in-frame clones are kept and a portion is missing. The sample yields over 300,000 clones, roughly 90% seen once. Germline V gives CDR1 MNHEY, CDR2 SMNVEV (reference sequence). This CDR3 has 18 residues. The junction had 11 bases not matched to a gene; V was cut back by 6 bases and J by 0 bases. This clonotype was sampled from a man aged 35 to 55 with acute or convalescent COVID-19. The chain has TRBV27 and TRBJ2-6; 7 bases map to TRBD1. The source material was peripheral blood. This chain's CDR3 is CASSMKGTAISGANVLTF. The CDR3 bases are TGTGCCAGCAGCATGAAAGGGACAGCTATCTCTGGGGCCAACGTCCTGACTTTC.